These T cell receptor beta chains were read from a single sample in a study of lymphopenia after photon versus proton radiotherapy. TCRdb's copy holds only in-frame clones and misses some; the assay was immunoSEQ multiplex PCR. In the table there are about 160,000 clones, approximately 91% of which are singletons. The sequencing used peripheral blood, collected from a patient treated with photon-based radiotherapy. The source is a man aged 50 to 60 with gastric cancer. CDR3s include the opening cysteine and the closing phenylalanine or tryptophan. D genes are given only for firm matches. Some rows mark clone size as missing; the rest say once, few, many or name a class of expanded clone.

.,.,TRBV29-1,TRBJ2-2,CSGKGGAGELFF,TGCAGCGGCAAAGGGGGGGCCGGGGAGCTGTTTTTT
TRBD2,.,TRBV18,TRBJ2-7,CASSPTPRASGPYEQYF,TGTGCCAGCTCACCTACCCCCAGGGCTAGCGGGCCCTACGAGCAGTACTTC
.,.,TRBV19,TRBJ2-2,CASRRKGRRDTGELFF,TGTGCCAGTAGGAGAAAAGGACGGCGGGACACCGGGGAGCTGTTTTTT
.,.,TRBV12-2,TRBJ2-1,CASRLGGLWNYNEQFF,TGTGCAAGTCGCTTAGGAGGGTTGTGGAACTACAATGAGCAGTTCTTC
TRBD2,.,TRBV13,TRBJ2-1,CASSPTMAGPSLAENSYNEQFF,TGTGCCAGCAGCCCTACGATGGCAGGCCCGAGTCTAGCGGAAAACTCCTACAATGAGCAGTTCTTC
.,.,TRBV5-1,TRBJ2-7,CASSSGTNPTYEQYF,TGCGCCAGCAGCTCCGGGACAAACCCAACCTACGAGCAGTACTTC
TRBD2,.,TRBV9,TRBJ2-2,CASSVNRLAGGVGTGELFF,TGTGCCAGCAGCGTAAACAGGCTAGCGGGAGGAGTAGGGACCGGGGAGCTGTTTTTT
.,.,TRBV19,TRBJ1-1,CASTLHINTEAFF,TGTGCCAGTACCCTCCACATAAACACTGAAGCTTTCTTT
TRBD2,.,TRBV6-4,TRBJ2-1,CASSPGGLAGSSYNEQFF,TGTGCCAGCAGCCCGGGGGGACTAGCGGGGAGCTCCTACAATGAGCAGTTCTTC
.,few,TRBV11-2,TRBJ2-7,CASSLAGQFYEQYF,TGTGCCAGCAGCTTAGCGGGGCAGTTCTACGAGCAGTACTTC
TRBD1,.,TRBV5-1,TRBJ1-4,CASSAGQGGEKLFF,TGCGCCAGCAGCGCGGGACAGGGCGGAGAAAAACTGTTTTTT
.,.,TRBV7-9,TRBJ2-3,CASSSPGLADTDTQYF,TGTGCCAGCAGCTCACCTGGGCTAGCAGATACAGATACGCAGTATTTT
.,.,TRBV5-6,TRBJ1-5,CASSFRRFGNQPQHF,TGTGCCAGCAGCTTTCGGAGGTTCGGTAATCAGCCCCAGCATTTT
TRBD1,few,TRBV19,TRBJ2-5,CASSIRQGASETQYF,TGTGCCAGTAGTATCCGACAGGGCGCCTCGGAGACCCAGTACTTC
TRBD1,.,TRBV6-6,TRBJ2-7,CASSKGQAMGEQYF,TGTGCCAGCAGTAAGGGACAGGCCATGGGTGAGCAGTACTTC
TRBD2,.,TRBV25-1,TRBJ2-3,CASSEGTSGSDTQYF,TGTGCCAGCAGTGAAGGGACTAGCGGGTCAGATACGCAGTATTTT
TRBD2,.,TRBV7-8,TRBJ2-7,CASSGTSGSTYEQYF,TGTGCCAGCAGCGGGACTAGCGGGAGCACCTACGAGCAGTACTTC
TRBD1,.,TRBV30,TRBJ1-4,CAWMGQGSEKLFF,TGTGCCTGGATGGGACAGGGATCTGAAAAACTGTTTTTT
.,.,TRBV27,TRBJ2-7,CASSGTRKYEQYF,TGTGCCAGCAGCGGGACAAGGAAATACGAGCAGTACTTC